These 23 T cell receptor beta chains came from one sample sequenced in a study of identical twins. TCRdb reprocessed the 5' RACE reads with MiXCR, giving one entry per CDR3 protein. The sample has 300,000 or so distinct CDR3 sequences; 8.5% to 9.5% are singletons. In addition, the sample was reused for a study of yellow fever vaccine responses in identical twins.

The sample comprised CD8+ T cells sorted from blood. The receptors originated from a woman aged 18-30 years in good health.

This clonotype was seen only a few times. The V gene is TRBV5-1, the J gene TRBJ2-3; D not certain. CDR1 is SGHRS, CDR2 YFSETQ, per germline. The CDR3 has 14 amino acids. V was clipped by 0 bases and J by 3 bases, with 8 bases between them. The CDR3 reads CASSLDPVTDTQYF. The CDR3 DNA follows: TGCGCCAGCAGCTTGGATCCGGTGACAGATACGCAGTATTTT.

The sample holds a few counts of this clonotype. V gene TRBV7-9 combines with J gene TRBJ2-1; 15 nucleotides match TRBD2. This CDR3 comprises 17 residues. V lost 5 bases to trimming and J lost 7 bases; unmatched junction nucleotides: 9. Looked up from germline, CDR1 is SEHNR and CDR2 is FQNEAQ (reference sequence). Here the CDR3 DNA reads TGTGCCAGCAGCCTCCCGGGACTAGCGGGAGGTTGGAATGAGCAGTTCTTC. Translated, it gives CASSLPGLAGGWNEQFF.

The genes are TRBV10-1 and TRBJ2-7, with 9 bases identical to TRBD1. The V gene's germline CDR1 is WNHNN and CDR2 SYGVQD (reference sequence). V lost 3 bases and J lost 6; bases outside the gene matches: 3. The CDR3 is made up of 13 amino acids. The CDR3 coding sequence is TGCGCCAGCAGTGACTACAGGGGGCGCGAGCAGTACTTC. Protein sequence: CASSDYRGREQYF.

This clonotype has at least ten counts. V is TRBV29-1 and J is TRBJ2-7; 9 bases map to TRBD2. The CDR3 sequence is 13 residues long. In germline, CDR1 is SQVTM, CDR2 ANQGSEA. With V trimmed by 7 bases and J by 2 bases, 6 bases remained unmatched. The CDR3: CSALAGRTYEQYF. The CDR3 region has the DNA TGCAGCGCACTAGCGGGCCGAACCTACGAGCAGTACTTC.

The rearrangement joins TRBV6-1 to TRBJ2-7; the D gene is possibly TRBD1 (5 bases). Germline CDR1 MNHNS, CDR2 SASEGT. Between the trimmed V and J ends, which lost 6 bases and 0 bases, there was a span of 9 bases. CDR3 length equals 13 residues. CDR3 residues: CASRVGVSYEQYF. The CDR3 region has the DNA TGTGCCAGCAGGGTAGGGGTCTCCTACGAGCAGTACTTC.

The genes are TRBV9 and TRBJ2-1; D unclear. The CDR3 covers 14 residues. CDR1 SGDLS and CDR2 YYNGEE come from the germline V gene. The ends were cut back, 3 bases at V and 4 bases at J, with 11 bases in the middle. CDR3 DNA: TGTGCCAGCAGCGCGGCCTACCCTTACAATGAGCAGTTCTTC. It encodes CASSAAYPYNEQFF.

In its sample, this clonotype was seen a few times. This rearrangement joins TRBV20-1 to TRBJ1-1; D perhaps matches TRBD1 (6 bases). Germline V gene lookup returns CDR1 DFQATT and CDR2 SNEGSKA (reference sequence). This CDR3 spans 17 amino acids. V dropped 0 bases and J dropped 0 bases, with 17 bases sitting between them. The CDR3 reads CSARDTDSGAVNTEAFF. The CDR3 coding sequence is TGCAGTGCTAGAGACACCGACTCAGGGGCGGTGAACACTGAAGCTTTCTTT.

The chain has TRBV30 and TRBJ1-3; D possibly corresponds to TRBD1 (5 bases). Germline-derived CDR1 and CDR2 are GTSNPN and SVGIG (reference sequence). The CDR3 runs to 14 residues. V dropped 0 bases and J dropped 2 bases, with 8 bases sitting between them. The CDR3 DNA is TGTGCCTGGAGTGTCGGGACGCCTGGAAACACCATATATTTT. Translating gives CAWSVGTPGNTIYF.

This clonotype was counted only a few times. In DNA, the CDR3 is TGTGCATCCGGGACTAGCGTCTTGTCACCGAACACCGGGGAGCTGTTTTTT. Its translation is CASGTSVLSPNTGELFF. This sequence joins TRBV6-2 or TRBV6-3 and TRBJ2-2, with 10 bases aligning to TRBD2. The germline gives CDR1 MNHEY, CDR2 SVGEGT. This CDR3 spans 17 amino acids.

This clonotype was counted at least ten times. The V call is TRBV6-2 or TRBV6-3, the J call TRBJ2-7, with D uncertain. Trimming removed 7 bases at V and 1 base at J, with 11 bases between. From germline, CDR1 is MNHEY and CDR2 SVGEGT. The CDR3 contains 13 residues. CDR3 sequence: CASTAGSSYEQYF. CDR3 bases: TGTGCCAGCACCGCAGGTTCATCCTACGAGCAGTACTTC.

A few counts support this clonotype. This rearrangement joins TRBV7-9 to TRBJ2-7; D possibly matches TRBD1 or TRBD2 (5 bases each). V lost 3 bases and J lost 4, with 13 bases in between. The CDR3 is 14 amino acids. Per germline, CDR1 SEHNR and CDR2 FQNEAQ (reference sequence). CDR3 residues: CASSFWEKGYEQYF. CDR3 in DNA: TGTGCCAGCAGCTTCTGGGAGAAGGGGTACGAGCAGTACTTC.

The chain is built from TRBV20-1 and TRBJ2-3; 8 positions match TRBD2. This CDR3 is 16 amino acids long. The germline V gene encodes CDR1 DFQATT and CDR2 SNEGSKA (reference sequence). Trimming took 0 bases from V and 6 from J; bases not matched to a gene: 11. This chain's CDR3 is CSARDTTGGPVDTQYF. In nucleotides, the CDR3 is TGCAGTGCTAGAGATACCACGGGAGGGCCGGTCGATACGCAGTATTTT.

This clonotype was picked up a small number of times. The chain joins TRBV6-5 to TRBJ2-1; TRBD2 matches 8 bases. This CDR3 has 12 amino acids. Germline V gives CDR1 MNHEY, CDR2 SVGAGI. This CDR3 is CASGNSYNEQFF. As DNA, the CDR3 is TGTGCTAGCGGGAACTCCTACAATGAGCAGTTCTTC.

Many counts were recorded for this clonotype. Here the CDR3 DNA reads TGTGCCAGCAGCCCCGGACTAGCGGCGATCAATGAGCAGTTCTTC. This translates into CASSPGLAAINEQFF. V and J are TRBV12-3 or TRBV12-4 and TRBJ2-1, with 10 bases fitting TRBD2. The ends lost 6 bases at V and 6 bases at J; junction bases unmatched: 8. The CDR3 loop spans 15 amino acids.

The rearrangement joins TRBV24-1 to TRBJ2-5; 7 bases are a match to TRBD1. The CDR3 covers 14 residues. Per the germline V gene, CDR1 is KGHDR and CDR2 is SFDVKD. J lost 4 bases, V lost 4 bases, and 5 bases had no gene match. The DNA for the CDR3 is TGTGCCACCAGTGAGGCCGCAGGGGGAGAGACCCAGTACTTC. This sequence encodes CATSEAAGGETQYF.

This clonotype was detected only a few times. The J gene is TRBJ2-1, the V gene TRBV7-6; D ambiguous. V lost 2 bases, J lost 5 bases, and 19 bases lay in between. The CDR3 extends over 17 amino acids. Germline CDR1 is SGHVS and CDR2 is FNYEAQ. CDR3 residues: CASSLLTAGLLNNEQFF. The CDR3 DNA reads TGTGCCAGCAGCTTACTCACGGCAGGCCTCCTCAACAATGAGCAGTTCTTC.

Only a few counts were recorded for this clonotype. The gene calls are TRBV9 and TRBJ1-2; 7 positions agree with TRBD1. Looked up from germline, CDR1 is SGDLS and CDR2 is YYNGEE. CDR3 size: 14 residues. V dropped 4 bases and J dropped 2; count of bases not matched to a gene: 5. The DNA of the CDR3 is TGTGCCAGCAGCAAAACAGGGGCCAACTATGGCTACACCTTC. Protein product: CASSKTGANYGYTF.

In this sample, this clonotype turned up once. This chain joins TRBV4-1 and TRBJ1-5; D gene uncertain. Germline V gene lookup returns CDR1 MGHRA and CDR2 YSYEKL. The V gene lost 1 base and the J gene lost 2 bases, with 9 bases spanning the gap. The CDR3 length is 15 residues. The CDR3 reads CASSQVRMGNQPQHF. For the CDR3, the DNA is TGCGCCAGCAGCCAAGTGCGCATGGGCAATCAGCCCCAGCATTTT.

This chain uses TRBV29-1 with TRBJ1-2; D unresolved. CDR1 is SQVTM, CDR2 ANQGSEA, per germline. The CDR3 totals 14 residues. V was cut by 5 bases and J by 0 bases, with 13 bases left in between. The CDR3 loop is CSVLDPGANYGYTF. The CDR3, as DNA: TGCAGCGTTCTTGACCCCGGGGCTAACTATGGCTACACCTTC.

This clonotype appeared a few times. This sequence joins TRBV4-3 and TRBJ2-1; 7 nucleotides align to TRBD2. With V trimmed by 0 bases and J by 6 bases, 11 bases remained unmatched. The CDR3 has 17 residues. Per germline, CDR1 LGHNA and CDR2 YSLEER. CDR3 bases: TGCGCCAGCAGCCAAGATAGGGCCAGCGGGATGTTCAATGAGCAGTTCTTC. Translated: CASSQDRASGMFNEQFF.

This clonotype showed up many times. J is TRBJ2-7 and V is TRBV7-2, with D perhaps matching TRBD2 (5 bases). CDR1 SGHTA and CDR2 FQGNSA come from the germline V gene. The CDR3 is 15 amino acids. Trimming shortened V by 2 bases and J by 3 bases, and 14 bases separated the two germline ends. The CDR3 DNA sequence: TGTGCCAGCAGCTTAATCCCTAGCTCCCTCTACGAGCAGTACTTC. It encodes CASSLIPSSLYEQYF.

This clonotype was detected ten times or more. The chain has TRBV2 and TRBJ1-5; 8 bases are a match to TRBD1. J gave up 3 bases and V 1 base, and 11 bases lay outside the gene matches. This CDR3 spans 18 amino acids. Per germline, CDR1 SNHLY and CDR2 FYNNEI. Here the CDR3 reads CASSEEGTGGHYNQPQHF. The CDR3 DNA reads TGTGCCAGCAGTGAAGAAGGGACAGGCGGCCACTACAATCAGCCCCAGCATTTT. The complete variable domain, with remaining parts taken from reference TRBV2 and TRBJ1-5, reads EPEVTQTPSHQVTQMGQEVILRCVPISNHLYFYWYRQILGQKVEFLVSFYNNEISEKSEIFDDQFSVERPDGSNFTLKIRSTKLEDSAMYFCASSEEGTGGHYNQPQHFGDGTRLSIL.

This clonotype was seen repeatedly, ten times or more. The gene calls are TRBV6-5 and TRBJ2-7; D not resolved. This CDR3 is 12 amino acids long. Per germline, CDR1 MNHEY and CDR2 SVGAGI. Trimming cost V 4 bases and J 3 bases, with 7 bases left between them. This chain's CDR3 is CASSSYIYEQYF. For the CDR3, the DNA is TGTGCCAGCAGTTCCTATATCTACGAGCAGTACTTC.